The sequence of this T cell receptor beta chain was determined in a study of OX40 agonist ivuxolimab in advanced cancers. Looking at the study overall: It was ivuxolimab, an agonistic anti-OX40 (CD134) antibody, that patients were treated with.

There are a few counts of this clone. Between the trimmed V and J ends, which lost 2 bases and 9 bases, there was a span of 20 bases. This CDR3 is built from 16 residues. Germline V lookup: CDR1 MNHEY, CDR2 SMNVEV (reference sequence). Data came from immunoSEQ multiplex PCR; TCRdb stores just in-frame clones and leaves some out. Of 53,000 or so clones in the sample, about 80% were seen once. The material was CD4+ or CD8+ T cells sorted from blood, obtained in a trial of the OX40 agonist ivuxolimab. The origin of this receptor is an adult with an advanced solid tumor such as melanoma, head and neck, liver or kidney cancer. The chain joins TRBV27 to TRBJ2-1; tentative D call: TRBD2 (6 bases). The CDR3: CASSLGGTRDSIEQFF. The CDR3 DNA follows: TGTGCCAGCAGTTTAGGGGGAACGCGGGATTCAATTGAGCAGTTCTTC.